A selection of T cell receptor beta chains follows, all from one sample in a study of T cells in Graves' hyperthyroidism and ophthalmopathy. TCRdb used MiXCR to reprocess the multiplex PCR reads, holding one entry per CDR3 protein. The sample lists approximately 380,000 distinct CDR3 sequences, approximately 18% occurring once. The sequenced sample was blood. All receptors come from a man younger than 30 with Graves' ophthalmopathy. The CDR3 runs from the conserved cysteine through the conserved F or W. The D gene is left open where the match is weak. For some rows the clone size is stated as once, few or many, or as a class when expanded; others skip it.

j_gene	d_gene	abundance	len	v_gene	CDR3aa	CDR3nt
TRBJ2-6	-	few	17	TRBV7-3	CASSLNEPGSGANVLTF	TGTGCCAGCAGCTTAAACGAACCTGGCTCTGGGGCCAACGTCCTGACTTTC
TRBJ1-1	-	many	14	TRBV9	CASSVATMNTEAFF	TGTGCCAGCAGCGTCGCAACCATGAACACTGAAGCTTTCTTT
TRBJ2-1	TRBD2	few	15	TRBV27	CASSGTSGGPRRMIF	TGTGCCAGCAGTGGGACTAGCGGGGGCCCCCGTAGGATGATCTTC
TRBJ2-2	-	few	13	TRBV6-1	CASSPWNTGELFF	TGTGCCAGCAGTCCCTGGAACACCGGGGAGCTGTTTTTT
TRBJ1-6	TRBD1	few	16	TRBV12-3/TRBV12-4	CASSRQGAASYSPLHF	TGTGCCAGCAGTCGCCAGGGGGCAGCTTCCTATTCACCCCTCCACTTT
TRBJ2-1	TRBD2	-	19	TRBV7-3	CASSETRTSGGASYNEQFF	TGTGCCAGCAGCGAAACCCGGACTAGCGGGGGGGCCTCCTACAATGAGCAGTTCTTC
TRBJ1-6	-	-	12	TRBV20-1	CGGGSYNSPLHF	TGCGGGGGAGGCTCCTATAATTCACCCCTCCACTTT
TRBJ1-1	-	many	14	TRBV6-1	CASSGPNQGTEAFF	TGTGCCAGCAGTGGCCCGAACCAAGGGACTGAAGCTTTCTTT
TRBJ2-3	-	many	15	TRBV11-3	CASSSGLLNTDTQYF	TGTGCCAGCAGCTCAGGACTTCTAAACACAGATACGCAGTATTTT
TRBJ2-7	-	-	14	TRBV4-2	CASSPAYSSYEQYF	TGTGCCAGCAGCCCCGCCTACAGCTCCTACGAGCAGTACTTC
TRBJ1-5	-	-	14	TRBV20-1	CSALQSGSNQPQHF	TGCAGTGCTCTACAGTCGGGGTCCAATCAGCCCCAGCATTTT
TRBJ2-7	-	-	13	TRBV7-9	CASSHRVNDEQYF	TGTGCCAGCAGCCACAGGGTGAATGACGAGCAGTACTTC
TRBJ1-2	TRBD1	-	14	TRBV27	CASRRAAGGVGYTF	TGTGCCAGCAGAAGGGCGGCAGGGGGAGTTGGCTACACCTTC
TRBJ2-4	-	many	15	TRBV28	CATNGGGLAKNIQYF	TGTGCCACGAACGGAGGAGGACTAGCCAAAAACATTCAGTACTTC
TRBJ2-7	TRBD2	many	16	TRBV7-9	CASSLAAGGPSYEQYF	TGTGCCAGCAGCTTAGCGGCGGGGGGACCCTCCTACGAGCAGTACTTC
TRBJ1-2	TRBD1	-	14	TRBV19	CASSFSGQAYGYTF	TGTGCCAGTAGTTTCTCGGGACAGGCCTATGGCTACACCTTC
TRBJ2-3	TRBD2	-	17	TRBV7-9	CASSPIIRAGGAATQYF	TGTGCCAGCTCACCAATCATCCGAGCGGGGGGCGCCGCCACGCAGTATTTT
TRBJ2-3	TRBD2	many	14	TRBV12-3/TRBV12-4	CASLWGGGTDTQYF	TGTGCCAGCCTTTGGGGGGGGGGCACAGATACGCAGTATTTT
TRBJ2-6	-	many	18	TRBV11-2	CASSDRKGFYSGANVLTF	TGTGCCAGCAGCGATAGAAAGGGGTTCTACTCTGGGGCCAACGTCCTGACTTTC
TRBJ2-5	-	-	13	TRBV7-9	CASRQIPQETQYF	TGCGCCAGCAGACAGATCCCGCAAGAGACCCAGTACTTC
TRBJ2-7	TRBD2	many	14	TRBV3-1	CASSSRGGSYEQYF	TGTGCCAGCAGCTCCCGCGGGGGGTCCTACGAGCAGTACTTC
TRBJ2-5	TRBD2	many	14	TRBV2	CASSDGLAGETQYF	TGTGCCAGCAGTGACGGCCTAGCGGGGGAGACCCAGTACTTC
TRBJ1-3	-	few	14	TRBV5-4	CASSLRGGGNTIYF	TGTGCCAGCAGCTTGAGGGGCGGTGGAAACACCATATATTTT
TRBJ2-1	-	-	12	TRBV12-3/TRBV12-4	CASSANFNEQFF	TGTGCCAGCAGTGCCAACTTTAATGAGCAGTTCTTC
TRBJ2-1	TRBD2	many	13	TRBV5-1	CASDPGLATEQFF	TGCGCCAGCGATCCAGGACTAGCAACTGAGCAGTTCTTC
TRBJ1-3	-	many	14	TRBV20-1	CSAISTGSGNTIYF	TGCAGTGCTATAAGCACGGGGTCTGGAAACACCATATATTTT
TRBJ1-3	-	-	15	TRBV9	CASSVSPGTGNTIYF	TGTGCCAGCAGCGTGTCCCCAGGGACTGGAAACACCATATATTTT
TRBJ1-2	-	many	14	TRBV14	CASSQDTGRYGYTF	TGTGCCAGCAGCCAAGACACCGGGAGGTATGGCTACACCTTC
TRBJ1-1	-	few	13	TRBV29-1	CSVPRGWSTEAFF	TGCAGCGTCCCCAGGGGTTGGAGCACTGAAGCTTTCTTT
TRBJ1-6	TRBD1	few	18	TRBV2	CASSLAGTGATYNSPLHF	TGTGCCAGCAGTTTAGCCGGGACAGGGGCCACCTATAATTCACCCCTCCACTTT
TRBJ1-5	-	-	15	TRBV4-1	CASNLWAGVGQPQHF	TGCGCCAGCAACCTGTGGGCAGGGGTTGGTCAGCCCCAGCATTTT
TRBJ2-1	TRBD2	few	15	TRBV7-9	CAEDRGTSGKNEQFF	TGTGCCGAGGACAGGGGGACTAGCGGGAAAAATGAGCAGTTCTTC
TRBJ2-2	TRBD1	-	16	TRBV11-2	CASSSVPGGNTGELFF	TGTGCCAGCAGCTCGGTTCCAGGGGGGAACACCGGGGAGCTGTTTTTT
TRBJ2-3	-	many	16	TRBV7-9	CASSLTNRDITDTQYF	TGTGCCAGCAGCTTGACAAACCGGGACATCACAGATACGCAGTATTTT
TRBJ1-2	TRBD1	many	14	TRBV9	CASSDAGTAYGYTF	TGTGCCAGCAGCGATGCCGGGACAGCCTATGGCTACACCTTC
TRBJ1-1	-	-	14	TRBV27	CASSLFMAGAEAFF	TGTGCCAGCAGTTTATTTATGGCAGGGGCTGAAGCTTTCTTT
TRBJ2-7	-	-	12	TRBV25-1	CASGQNGYEQYF	TGTGCCAGCGGTCAAAACGGTTACGAGCAGTACTTC
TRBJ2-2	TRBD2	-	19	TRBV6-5	CASSSLTSGGPGDTGELFF	TGTGCCAGCAGTTCCCTGACTAGCGGGGGGCCGGGCGACACCGGGGAGCTGTTTTTT
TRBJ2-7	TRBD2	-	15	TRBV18	CASSLLGLAGDEQYF	TGTGCCAGCTCACTCTTGGGACTAGCGGGGGACGAGCAGTACTTC
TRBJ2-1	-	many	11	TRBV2	CASTLDNEQFF	TGTGCCAGTACACTGGACAATGAGCAGTTCTTC
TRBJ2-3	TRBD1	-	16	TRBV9	CASTLGGQGSADTQYF	TGTGCCAGCACCCTAGGCGGACAGGGGAGCGCAGATACGCAGTATTTT
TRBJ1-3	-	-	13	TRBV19	CASRQLSGNTIYF	TGTGCCAGTAGACAACTCTCTGGAAACACCATATATTTT
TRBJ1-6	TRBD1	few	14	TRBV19	CASNWDRDSSPLHF	TGTGCCAGTAATTGGGACAGGGACAGTTCACCCCTCCACTTT
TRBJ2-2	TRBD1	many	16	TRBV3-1	CASSPFGGQGAGELFF	TGTGCCAGCAGCCCCTTTGGGGGACAGGGAGCCGGGGAGCTGTTTTTT
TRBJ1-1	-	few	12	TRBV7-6	CASSGGEAEAFF	TGTGCCAGCAGCGGGGGCGAAGCTGAAGCTTTCTTT
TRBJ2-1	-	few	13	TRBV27	CASSFRSNNEQFF	TGTGCCAGCAGTTTTCGGTCGAACAATGAGCAGTTCTTC
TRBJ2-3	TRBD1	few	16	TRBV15	CATSRVPGQSTDTQYF	TGTGCCACCAGCAGAGTACCGGGACAGAGCACAGATACGCAGTATTTT
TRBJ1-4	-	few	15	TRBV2	CASSSRDPGGEKLFF	TGTGCCAGCAGTTCAAGGGACCCCGGGGGTGAAAAACTGTTTTTT
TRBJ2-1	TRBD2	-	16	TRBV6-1	CASNDKFRTSDNEQFF	TGTGCCAGCAATGACAAGTTTCGGACTAGTGACAATGAGCAGTTCTTC
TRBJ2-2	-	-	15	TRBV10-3	CAISDLTVSGGELFF	TGTGCCATCAGTGACTTAACAGTGTCAGGCGGGGAGCTGTTTTTT
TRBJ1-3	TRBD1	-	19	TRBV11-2	CASTRPGGRNSRSGNTIYF	TGTGCCAGCACCCGGCCAGGGGGTAGGAATTCTCGCTCTGGAAACACCATATATTTT